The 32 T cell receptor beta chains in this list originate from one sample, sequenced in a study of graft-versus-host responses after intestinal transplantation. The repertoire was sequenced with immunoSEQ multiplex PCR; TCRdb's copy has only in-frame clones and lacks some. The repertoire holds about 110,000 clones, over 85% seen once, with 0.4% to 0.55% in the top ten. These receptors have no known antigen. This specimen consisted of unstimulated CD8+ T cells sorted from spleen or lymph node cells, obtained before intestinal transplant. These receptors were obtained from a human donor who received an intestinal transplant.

The CDR3 DNA sequence: TGTGCCAGCAGCGTAGGGACTAGGGGGATCAATGAGCAGTTCTTC. This codes for CASSVGTRGINEQFF. The chain combines TRBV9 with TRBJ2-1; a weak D match, TRBD2 (7 bases). CDR3 size: 15 residues. V was trimmed by 0 bases and J by 6 bases, leaving 13 bases between them. Looked up from germline, CDR1 is SGDLS and CDR2 is YYNGEE.

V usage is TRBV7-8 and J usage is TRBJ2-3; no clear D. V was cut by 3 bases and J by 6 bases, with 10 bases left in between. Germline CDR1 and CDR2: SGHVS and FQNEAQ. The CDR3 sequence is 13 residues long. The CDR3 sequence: CASSLYGGDTQYF. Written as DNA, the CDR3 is TGTGCCAGCAGCTTGTACGGCGGCGATACGCAGTATTTT. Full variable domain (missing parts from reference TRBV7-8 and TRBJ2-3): GAGVSQSPRYKVAKRGQDVALRCDPISGHVSLFWYQQALGQGPEFLTYFQNEAQLDKSGLPSDRFFAERPEGSVSTLKIQRTQQEDSAVYLCASSLYGGDTQYFGPGTRLTVL.

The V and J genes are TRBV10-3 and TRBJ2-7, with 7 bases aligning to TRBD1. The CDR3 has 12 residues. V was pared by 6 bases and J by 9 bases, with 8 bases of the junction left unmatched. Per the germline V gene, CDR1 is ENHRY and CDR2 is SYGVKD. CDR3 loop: CAISPGTDLQYF. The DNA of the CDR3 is TGTGCCATCAGCCCCGGGACAGACCTGCAGTACTTC.

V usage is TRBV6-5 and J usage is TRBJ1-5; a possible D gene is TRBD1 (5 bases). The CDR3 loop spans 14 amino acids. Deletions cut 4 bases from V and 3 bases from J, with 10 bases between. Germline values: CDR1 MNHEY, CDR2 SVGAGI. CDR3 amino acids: CASSLGRFNQPQHF. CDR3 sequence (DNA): TGTGCCAGCAGTTTGGGACGGTTCAATCAGCCCCAGCATTTT.

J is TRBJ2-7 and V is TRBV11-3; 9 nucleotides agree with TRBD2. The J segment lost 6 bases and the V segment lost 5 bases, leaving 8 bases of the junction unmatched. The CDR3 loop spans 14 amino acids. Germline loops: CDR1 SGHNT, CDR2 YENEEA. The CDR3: CASSPPGTSTEQYF. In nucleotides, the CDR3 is TGTGCCAGCAGCCCTCCCGGGACTAGCACCGAGCAGTACTTC. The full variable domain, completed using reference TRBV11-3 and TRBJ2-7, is EAGVVQSPRYKIIEKKQPVAFWCNPISGHNTLYWYLQNLGQGPELLIRYENEEAVDDSQLPKDRFSAERLKGVDSTLKIQPAELGDSAVYLCASSPPGTSTEQYFGPGTRLTVT.

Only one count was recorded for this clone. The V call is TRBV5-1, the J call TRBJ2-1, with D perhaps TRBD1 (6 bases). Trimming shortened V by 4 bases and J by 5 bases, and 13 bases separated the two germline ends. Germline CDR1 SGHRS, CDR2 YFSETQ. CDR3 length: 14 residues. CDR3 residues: CASSIRTVHNEQFF. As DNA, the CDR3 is TGCGCCAGCAGCATACGGACAGTGCACAATGAGCAGTTCTTC.

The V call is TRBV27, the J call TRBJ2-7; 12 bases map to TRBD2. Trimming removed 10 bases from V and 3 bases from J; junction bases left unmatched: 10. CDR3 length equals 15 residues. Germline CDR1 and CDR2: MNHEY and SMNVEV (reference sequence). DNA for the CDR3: TGTGCCATTCGGACTAGCGGGAACGGTTTCTACGAGCAGTACTTC. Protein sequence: CAIRTSGNGFYEQYF.

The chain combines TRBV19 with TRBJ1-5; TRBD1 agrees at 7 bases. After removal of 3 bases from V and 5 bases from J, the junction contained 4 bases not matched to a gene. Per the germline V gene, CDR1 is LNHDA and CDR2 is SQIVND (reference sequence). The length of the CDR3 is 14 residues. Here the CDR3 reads CASSITQGHQPQHF. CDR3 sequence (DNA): TGTGCCAGTAGTATCACACAGGGGCATCAGCCCCAGCATTTT. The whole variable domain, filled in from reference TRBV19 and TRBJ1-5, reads DGGITQSPKYLFRKEGQNVTLSCEQNLNHDAMYWYRQDPGQGLRLIYYSQIVNDFQKGDIAEGYSVSREKKESFPLTVTSAQKNPTAFYLCASSITQGHQPQHFGDGTRLSIL.

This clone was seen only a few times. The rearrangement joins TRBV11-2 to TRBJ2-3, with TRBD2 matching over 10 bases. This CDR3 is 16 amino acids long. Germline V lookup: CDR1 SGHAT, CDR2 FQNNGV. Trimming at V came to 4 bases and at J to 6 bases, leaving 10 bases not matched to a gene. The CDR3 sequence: CASSWALAGERDTQYF. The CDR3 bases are TGTGCCAGCAGCTGGGCCCTAGCGGGAGAGAGGGATACGCAGTATTTT.

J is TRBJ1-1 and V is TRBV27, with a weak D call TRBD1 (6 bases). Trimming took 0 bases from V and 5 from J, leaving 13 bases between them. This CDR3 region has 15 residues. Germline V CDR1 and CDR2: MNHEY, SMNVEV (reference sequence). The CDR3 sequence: CASSLSGAGRTEAFF. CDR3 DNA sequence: TGTGCCAGCAGTTTATCGGGGGCAGGGCGAACTGAAGCTTTCTTT.

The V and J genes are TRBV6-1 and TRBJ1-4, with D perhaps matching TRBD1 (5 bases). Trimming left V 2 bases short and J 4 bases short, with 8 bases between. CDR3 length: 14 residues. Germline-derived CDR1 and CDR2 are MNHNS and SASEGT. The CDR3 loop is CASSEWGLNEKLFF. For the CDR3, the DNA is TGTGCCAGCAGTGAATGGGGCCTTAATGAAAAACTGTTTTTT.

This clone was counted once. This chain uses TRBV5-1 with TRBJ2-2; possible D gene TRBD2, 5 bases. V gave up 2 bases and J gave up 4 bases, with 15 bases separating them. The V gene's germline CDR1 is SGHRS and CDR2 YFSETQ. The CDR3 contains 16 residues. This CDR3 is CASSFSLRALTGELFF. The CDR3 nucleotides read TGCGCCAGCAGCTTCTCCTTGCGGGCCCTCACCGGGGAGCTGTTTTTT. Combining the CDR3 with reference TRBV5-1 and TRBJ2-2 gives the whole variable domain KAGVTQTPRYLIKTRGQQVTLSCSPISGHRSVSWYQQTPGQGLQFLFEYFSETQRNKGNFPGRFSGRQFSNSRSEMNVSTLELGDSALYLCASSFSLRALTGELFFGEGSRLTVL.

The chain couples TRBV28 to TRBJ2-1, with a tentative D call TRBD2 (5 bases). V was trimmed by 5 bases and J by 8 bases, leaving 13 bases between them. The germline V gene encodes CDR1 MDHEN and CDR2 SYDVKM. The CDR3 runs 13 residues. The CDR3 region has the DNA TGTGCCAGCAGTGGCGGGCTTAGCGATGAGCAGTTCTTC. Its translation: CASSGGLSDEQFF.

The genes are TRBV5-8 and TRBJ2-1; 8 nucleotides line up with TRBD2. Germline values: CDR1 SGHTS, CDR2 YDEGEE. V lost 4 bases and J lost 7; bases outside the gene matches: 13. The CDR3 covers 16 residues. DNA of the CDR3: TGTGCCAGCAGCCCGGGAGCGGGAGAGCCTTGGAATGAGCAGTTCTTC. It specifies CASSPGAGEPWNEQFF.

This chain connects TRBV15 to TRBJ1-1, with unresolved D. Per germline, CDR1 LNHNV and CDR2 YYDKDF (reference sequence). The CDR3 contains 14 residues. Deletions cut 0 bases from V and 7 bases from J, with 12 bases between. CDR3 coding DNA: TGTGCCACCAGCAGAGATGATCGTCTTTATGAAGCTTTCTTT. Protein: CATSRDDRLYEAFF.

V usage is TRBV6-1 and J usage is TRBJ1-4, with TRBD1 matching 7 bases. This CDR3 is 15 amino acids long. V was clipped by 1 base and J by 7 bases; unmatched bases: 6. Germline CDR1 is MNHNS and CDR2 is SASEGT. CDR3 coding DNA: TGTGCCAGCAGTGAAGACGGGACAGTGGGTGAAAAACTGTTTTTT. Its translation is CASSEDGTVGEKLFF.

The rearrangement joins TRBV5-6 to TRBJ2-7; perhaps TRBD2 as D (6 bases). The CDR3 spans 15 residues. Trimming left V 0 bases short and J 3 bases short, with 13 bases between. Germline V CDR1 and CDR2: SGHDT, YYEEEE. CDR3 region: CASSLVAGLYYEQYF. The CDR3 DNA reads TGTGCCAGCAGCTTGGTCGCGGGACTTTACTACGAGCAGTACTTC.

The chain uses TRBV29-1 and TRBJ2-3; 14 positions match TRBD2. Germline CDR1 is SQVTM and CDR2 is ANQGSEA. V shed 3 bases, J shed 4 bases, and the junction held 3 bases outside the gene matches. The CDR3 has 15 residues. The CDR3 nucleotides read TGCAGCGTTGAGGGACTAGCGGGAGATGCAGATACGCAGTATTTT. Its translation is CSVEGLAGDADTQYF.

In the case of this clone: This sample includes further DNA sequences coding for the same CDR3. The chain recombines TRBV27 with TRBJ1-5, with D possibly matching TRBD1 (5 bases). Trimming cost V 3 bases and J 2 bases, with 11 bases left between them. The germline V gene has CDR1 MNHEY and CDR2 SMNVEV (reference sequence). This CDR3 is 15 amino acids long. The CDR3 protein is CASSLRGGGNQPQHF. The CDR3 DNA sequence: TGTGCCAGCAGTTTGCGGGGGGGAGGCAATCAGCCCCAGCATTTT.

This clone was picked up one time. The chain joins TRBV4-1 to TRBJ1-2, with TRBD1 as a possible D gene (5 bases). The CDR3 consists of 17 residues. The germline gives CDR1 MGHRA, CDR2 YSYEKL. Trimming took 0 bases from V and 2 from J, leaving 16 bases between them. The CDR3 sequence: CASSQDLRESSNYGYTF. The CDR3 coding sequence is TGCGCCAGCAGCCAAGATCTCAGGGAGTCTTCCAACTATGGCTACACCTTC.

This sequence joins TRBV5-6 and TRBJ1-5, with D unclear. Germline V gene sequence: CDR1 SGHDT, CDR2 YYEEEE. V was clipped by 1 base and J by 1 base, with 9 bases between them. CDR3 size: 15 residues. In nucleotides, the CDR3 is TGTGCCAGCAGCTTGAGGGAACGCAGCAATCAGCCCCAGCATTTT. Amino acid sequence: CASSLRERSNQPQHF. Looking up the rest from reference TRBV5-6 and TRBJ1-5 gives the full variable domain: DAGVTQSPTHLIKTRGQQVTLRCSPKSGHDTVSWYQQALGQGPQFIFQYYEEEERQRGNFPDRFSGHQFPNYSSELNVNALLLGDSALYLCASSLRERSNQPQHFGDGTRLSIL.

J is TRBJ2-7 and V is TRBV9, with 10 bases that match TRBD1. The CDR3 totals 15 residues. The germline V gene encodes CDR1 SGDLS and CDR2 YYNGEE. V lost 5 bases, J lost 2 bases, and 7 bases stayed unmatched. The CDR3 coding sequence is TGTGCCAGCAGTGGTCGGGACAGGGGTCCCTACGAGCAGTACTTC. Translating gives CASSGRDRGPYEQYF.

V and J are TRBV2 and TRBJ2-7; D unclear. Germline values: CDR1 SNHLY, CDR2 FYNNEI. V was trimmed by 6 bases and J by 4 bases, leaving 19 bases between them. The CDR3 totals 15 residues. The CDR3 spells CASRASPSFNYEQYF. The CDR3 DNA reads TGTGCCAGCAGGGCCAGTCCTTCCTTTAATTACGAGCAGTACTTC.

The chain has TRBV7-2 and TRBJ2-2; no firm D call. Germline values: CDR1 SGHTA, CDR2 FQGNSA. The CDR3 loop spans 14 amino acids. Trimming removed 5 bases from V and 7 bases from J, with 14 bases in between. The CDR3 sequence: CASSQPFWDGELFF. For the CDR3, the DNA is TGTGCCAGCAGCCAGCCGTTCTGGGACGGGGAGCTGTTTTTT.

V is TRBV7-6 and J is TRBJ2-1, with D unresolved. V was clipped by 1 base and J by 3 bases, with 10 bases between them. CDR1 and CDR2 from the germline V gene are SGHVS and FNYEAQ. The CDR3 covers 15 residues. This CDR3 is CASSLVAEYYNEQFF. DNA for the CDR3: TGTGCCAGCAGCTTAGTGGCGGAGTACTACAATGAGCAGTTCTTC.

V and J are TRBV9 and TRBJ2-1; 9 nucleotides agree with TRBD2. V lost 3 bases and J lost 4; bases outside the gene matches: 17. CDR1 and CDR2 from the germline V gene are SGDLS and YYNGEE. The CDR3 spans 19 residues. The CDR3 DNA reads TGTGCCAGCAGCGCTCCATCGGCGGGGGGGGGAGTGGGATACAATGAGCAGTTCTTC. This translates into CASSAPSAGGGVGYNEQFF.

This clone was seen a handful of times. The CDR3 reads CASSREGGRSDEQYF. For the CDR3, the DNA is TGTGCCAGTAGTCGAGAAGGCGGGAGGTCTGACGAGCAGTACTTC. This chain joins TRBV19 and TRBJ2-7; 8 bases are a match to TRBD2. This CDR3 is built from 15 residues. After removal of 5 bases from V and 5 bases from J, the junction contained 11 bases not matched to a gene. The germline gives CDR1 LNHDA, CDR2 SQIVND (reference sequence). The full variable domain, completed using reference TRBV19 and TRBJ2-7, is DGGITQSPKYLFRKEGQNVTLSCEQNLNHDAMYWYRQDPGQGLRLIYYSQIVNDFQKGDIAEGYSVSREKKESFPLTVTSAQKNPTAFYLCASSREGGRSDEQYFGPGTRLTVT.

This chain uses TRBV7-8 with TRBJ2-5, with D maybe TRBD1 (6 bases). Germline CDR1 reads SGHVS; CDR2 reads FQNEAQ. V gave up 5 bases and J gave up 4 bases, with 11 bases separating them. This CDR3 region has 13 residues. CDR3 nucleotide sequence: TGTGCCAGCAGCAGAACAGGGCTAGAGACCCAGTACTTC. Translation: CASSRTGLETQYF.

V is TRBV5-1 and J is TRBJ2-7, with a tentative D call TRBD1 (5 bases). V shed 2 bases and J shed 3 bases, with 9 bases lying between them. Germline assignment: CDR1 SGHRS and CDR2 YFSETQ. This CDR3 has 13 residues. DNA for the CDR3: TGCGCCAGCAGCTTTGACAGAGTCTACGAGCAGTACTTC. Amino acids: CASSFDRVYEQYF.

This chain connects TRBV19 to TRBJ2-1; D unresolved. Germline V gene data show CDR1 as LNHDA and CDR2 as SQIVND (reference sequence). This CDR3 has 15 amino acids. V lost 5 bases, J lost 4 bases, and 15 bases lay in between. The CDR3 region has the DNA TGTGCCAGTAGTTCGAAGATGGGCCCATACAATGAGCAGTTCTTC. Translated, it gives CASSSKMGPYNEQFF.

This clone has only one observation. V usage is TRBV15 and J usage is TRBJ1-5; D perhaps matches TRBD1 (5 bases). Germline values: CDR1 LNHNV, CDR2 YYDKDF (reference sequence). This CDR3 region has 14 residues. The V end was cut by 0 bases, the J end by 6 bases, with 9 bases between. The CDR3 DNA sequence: TGTGCCACCAGCAGAGATCTAGGGGTTCAGCCCCAGCATTTT. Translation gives CATSRDLGVQPQHF.

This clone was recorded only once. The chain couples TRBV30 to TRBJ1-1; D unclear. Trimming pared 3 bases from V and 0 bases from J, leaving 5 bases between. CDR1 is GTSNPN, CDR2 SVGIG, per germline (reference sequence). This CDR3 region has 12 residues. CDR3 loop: CAWRELNTEAFF. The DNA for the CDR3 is TGTGCCTGGAGGGAATTGAACACTGAAGCTTTCTTT. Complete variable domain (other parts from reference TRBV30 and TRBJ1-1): SQTIHQWPATLVQPVGSPLSLECTVEGTSNPNLYWYRQAAGRGLQLLFYSVGIGQISSEVPQNLSASRPQDRQFILSSKKLLLSDSGFYLCAWRELNTEAFFGQGTRLTVV.